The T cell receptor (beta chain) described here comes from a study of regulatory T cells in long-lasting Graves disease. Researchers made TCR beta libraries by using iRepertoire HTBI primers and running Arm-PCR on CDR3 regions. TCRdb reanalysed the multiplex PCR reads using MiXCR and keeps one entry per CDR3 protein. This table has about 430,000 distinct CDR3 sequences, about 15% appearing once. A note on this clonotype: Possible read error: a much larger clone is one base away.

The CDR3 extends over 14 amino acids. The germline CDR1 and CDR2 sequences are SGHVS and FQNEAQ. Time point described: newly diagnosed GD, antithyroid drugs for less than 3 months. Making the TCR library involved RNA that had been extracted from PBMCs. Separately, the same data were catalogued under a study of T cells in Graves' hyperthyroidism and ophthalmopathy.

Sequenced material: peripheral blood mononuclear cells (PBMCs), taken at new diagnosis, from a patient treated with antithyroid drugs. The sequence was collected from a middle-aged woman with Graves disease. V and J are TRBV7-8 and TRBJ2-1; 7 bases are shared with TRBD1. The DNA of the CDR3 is TGTGGCAGCCGAATGTTGGACAGGTACAATGAGCAGTTCTTC. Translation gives CGSRMLDRYNEQFF.